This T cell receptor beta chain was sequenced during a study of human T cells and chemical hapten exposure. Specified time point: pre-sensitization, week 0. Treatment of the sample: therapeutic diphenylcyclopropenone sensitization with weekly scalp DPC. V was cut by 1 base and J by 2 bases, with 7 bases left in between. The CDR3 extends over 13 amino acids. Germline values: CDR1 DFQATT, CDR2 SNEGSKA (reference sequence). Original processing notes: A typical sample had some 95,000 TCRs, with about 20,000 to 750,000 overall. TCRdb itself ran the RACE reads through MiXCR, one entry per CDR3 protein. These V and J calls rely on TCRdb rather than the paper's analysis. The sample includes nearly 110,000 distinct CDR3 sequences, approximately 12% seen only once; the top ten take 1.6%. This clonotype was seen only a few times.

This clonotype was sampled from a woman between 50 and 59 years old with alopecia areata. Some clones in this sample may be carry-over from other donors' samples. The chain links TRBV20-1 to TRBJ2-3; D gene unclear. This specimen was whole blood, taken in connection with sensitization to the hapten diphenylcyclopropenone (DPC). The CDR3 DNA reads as TGCAGTGCTAGAGGCAGCGCCACAGATACGCAGTATTTT. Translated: CSARGSATDTQYF.